What follows describes a single T cell receptor (beta chain). A few counts support this clonotype. The target of this receptor is not known. The sample holds no much larger clone one base away, and base qualities are not on file. Libraries were prepared through 5' RACE. Instrument used: NextSeq 500. To correct for sequencing error and PCR bias, the TCR library protocol tagged individual cDNA molecules with unique molecular identifiers. TCR alpha and beta chains were both sequenced, and the abundances of alpha and beta sequences in each sample were closely correlated with each other. The original methods were these. V gene, J gene and CDR3 annotation of TCR sequences was performed with Decombinator V4. Expanded TCRs were defined as changing significantly between any two time points under a Poisson model with p below 0.0001. TCR abundances were normalised to the total number of TCRs sequenced per sample and were expressed as counts per million. TRAV1-2 paired with TRAJ12, TRAJ20 or TRAJ33 defined MAIT TCRs, while TRAV10 paired with TRAJ18 defined iNKT TCRs. VDJdb, accessed on 1 November 2021, was searched for TCRs annotated for CMV, EBV and SARS-CoV-2, and TCRs annotated for more than one antigen were excluded. The raw public reads went through TCRdb reprocessing: fastp at Q25, MiXCR clone calling, in-frame beta chains kept. Every CDR3 protein is listed once, alongside the most common genes and DNA of its rows. Here the V and J calls rest on TCRdb's processing, not on the authors' analysis. This sample holds approximately 71,000 distinct CDR3 sequences; roughly an eighth were observed only once. The top ten hold roughly an eighth of the sample.

These data originate in a study of early T cells in non-severe SARS-CoV-2 infection (dated by TCRdb to the early 2020s). Context from the whole study: Because TCR sequencing was done on bulk RNA from unsorted whole blood, the alpha and beta chains could not be paired. Study-wide findings and limitations: VDJdb matching was skewed toward anti-spike CD8 responses and likely underestimated virus-specific expansions, missing private and CD4 specificities.

This was a case-control study nested in a cohort of healthcare workers in London, UK, who had nasopharyngeal swab PCR tests and blood samples taken every week. Healthcare workers were recruited between 23 and 31 March 2020, during the week of the UK lockdown, and were followed weekly for up to roughly 15 weeks. The CDR3 holds 14 amino acids from the cysteine to the phenylalanine. Of all the DNA, just the CDR3 is kept, 42 bases in frame from base 1. For this chain, trimming is 5 bases at the V end and 6 bases at the J end, and the number of junction bases without a gene match is 8. From a lookup of the germline V gene (reference sequence), CDR1 and CDR2 are MNHEY and SMNVEV.

The TCR originated in an adult who was a healthcare worker with PCR-confirmed SARS-CoV-2 infection or an uninfected control (not recorded which). Recombination linked TRBV27 to TRBJ1-1, with 8 middle bases fitting TRBD1. The sample consisted of whole blood. The DNA is TGTGCCAGCAGTCCAGGACAGGGTTTGGCTGAAGCTTTCTTT. This gives the protein CASSPGQGLAEAFF.